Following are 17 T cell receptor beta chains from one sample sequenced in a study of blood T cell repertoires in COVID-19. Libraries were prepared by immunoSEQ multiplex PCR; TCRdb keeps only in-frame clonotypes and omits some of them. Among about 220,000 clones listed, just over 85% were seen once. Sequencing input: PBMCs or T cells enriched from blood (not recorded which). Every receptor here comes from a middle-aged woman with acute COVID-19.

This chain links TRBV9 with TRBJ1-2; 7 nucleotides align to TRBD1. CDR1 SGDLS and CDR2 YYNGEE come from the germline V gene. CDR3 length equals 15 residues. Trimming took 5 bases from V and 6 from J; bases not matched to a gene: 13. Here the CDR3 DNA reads TGTGCCAGCAGTTTTAATCTAGACAGGGTAAATGGCTACACCTTC. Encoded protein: CASSFNLDRVNGYTF.

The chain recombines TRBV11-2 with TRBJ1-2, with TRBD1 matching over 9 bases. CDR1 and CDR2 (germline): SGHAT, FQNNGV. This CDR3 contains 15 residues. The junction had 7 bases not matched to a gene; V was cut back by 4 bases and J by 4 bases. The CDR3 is CASSSGQGLGYGYTF. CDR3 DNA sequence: TGTGCCAGCAGCTCCGGACAGGGGCTCGGCTATGGCTACACCTTC.

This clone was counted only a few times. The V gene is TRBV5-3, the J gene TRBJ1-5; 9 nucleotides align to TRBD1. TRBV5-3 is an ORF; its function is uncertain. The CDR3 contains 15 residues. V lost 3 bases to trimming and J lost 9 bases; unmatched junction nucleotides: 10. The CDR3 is CARSSSGTGRWPQHF. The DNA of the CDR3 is TGTGCCAGAAGCTCCTCTGGGACAGGGAGATGGCCCCAGCATTTT.

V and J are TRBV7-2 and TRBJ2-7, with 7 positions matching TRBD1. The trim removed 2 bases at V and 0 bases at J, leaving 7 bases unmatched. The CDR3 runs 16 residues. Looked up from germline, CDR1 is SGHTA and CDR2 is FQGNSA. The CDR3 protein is CASSLRGTVSSYEQYF. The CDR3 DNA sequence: TGTGCCAGCAGCTTACGTGGGACAGTAAGCTCCTACGAGCAGTACTTC.

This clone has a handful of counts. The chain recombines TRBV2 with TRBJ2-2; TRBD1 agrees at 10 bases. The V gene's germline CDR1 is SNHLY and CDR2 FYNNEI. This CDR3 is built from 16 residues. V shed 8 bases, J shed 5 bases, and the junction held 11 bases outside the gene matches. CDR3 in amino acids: CASRPVGTGDTGELFF. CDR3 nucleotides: TGTGCCAGCCGACCCGTGGGGACAGGGGATACCGGGGAGCTGTTTTTT.

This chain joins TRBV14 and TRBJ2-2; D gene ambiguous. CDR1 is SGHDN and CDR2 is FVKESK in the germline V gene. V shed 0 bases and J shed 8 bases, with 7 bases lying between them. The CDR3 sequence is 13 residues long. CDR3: CASSQDSVGELFF. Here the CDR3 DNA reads TGTGCCAGCAGCCAAGATTCGGTAGGGGAGCTGTTTTTT.

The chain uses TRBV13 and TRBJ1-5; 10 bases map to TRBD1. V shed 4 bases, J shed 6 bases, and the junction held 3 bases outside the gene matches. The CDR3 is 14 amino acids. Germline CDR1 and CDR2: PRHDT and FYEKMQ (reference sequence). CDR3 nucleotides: TGTGCCAGCAGCTCCGGGACAGGGGTTCAGCCCCAGCATTTT. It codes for CASSSGTGVQPQHF.

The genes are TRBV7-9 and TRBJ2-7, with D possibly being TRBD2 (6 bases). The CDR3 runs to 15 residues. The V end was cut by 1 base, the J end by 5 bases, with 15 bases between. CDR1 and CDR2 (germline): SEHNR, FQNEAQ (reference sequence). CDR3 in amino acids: CASSLVGTRRDEQYF. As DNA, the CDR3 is TGTGCCAGCAGCTTAGTTGGGACTCGGCGGGACGAGCAGTACTTC.

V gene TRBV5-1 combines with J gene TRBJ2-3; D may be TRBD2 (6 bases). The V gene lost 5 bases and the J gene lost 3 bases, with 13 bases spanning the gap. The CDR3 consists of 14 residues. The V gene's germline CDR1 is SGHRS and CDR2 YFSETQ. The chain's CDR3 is CASSGDSLTDTQYF. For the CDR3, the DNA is TGCGCCAGCAGTGGGGACTCCCTAACAGATACGCAGTATTTT. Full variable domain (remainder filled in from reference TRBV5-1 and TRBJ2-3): KAGVTQTPRYLIKTRGQQVTLSCSPISGHRSVSWYQQTPGQGLQFLFEYFSETQRNKGNFPGRFSGRQFSNSRSEMNVSTLELGDSALYLCASSGDSLTDTQYFGPGTRLTVL.

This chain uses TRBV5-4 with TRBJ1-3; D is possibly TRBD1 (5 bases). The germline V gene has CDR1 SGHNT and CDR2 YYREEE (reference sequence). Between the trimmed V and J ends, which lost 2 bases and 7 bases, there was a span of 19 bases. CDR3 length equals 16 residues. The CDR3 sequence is CASSFGQPLPGNTIYF. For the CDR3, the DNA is TGTGCCAGCAGCTTTGGCCAGCCGCTTCCAGGGAACACCATATATTTT.

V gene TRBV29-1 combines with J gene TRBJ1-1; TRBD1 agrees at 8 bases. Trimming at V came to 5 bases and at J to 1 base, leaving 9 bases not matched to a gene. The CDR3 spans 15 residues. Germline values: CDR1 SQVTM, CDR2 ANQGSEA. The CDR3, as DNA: TGCAGCGTTAAAGGACAGGGCGGTGGGAACACTGAAGCTTTCTTT. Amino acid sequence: CSVKGQGGGNTEAFF.

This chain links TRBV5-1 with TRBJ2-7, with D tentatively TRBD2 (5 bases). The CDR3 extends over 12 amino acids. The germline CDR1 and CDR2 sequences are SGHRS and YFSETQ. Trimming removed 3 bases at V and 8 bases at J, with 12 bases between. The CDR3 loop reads CASSYRGAQQYF. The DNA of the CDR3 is TGCGCCAGCAGCTACCGGGGAGCTCAGCAGTACTTC.

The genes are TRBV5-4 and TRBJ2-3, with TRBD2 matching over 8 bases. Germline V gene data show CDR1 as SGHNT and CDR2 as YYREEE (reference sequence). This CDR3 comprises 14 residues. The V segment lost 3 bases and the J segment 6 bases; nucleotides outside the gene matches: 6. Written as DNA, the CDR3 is TGTGCCAGCAGCTCGTCGGGGGGGCGGGATACGCAGTATTTT. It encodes CASSSSGGRDTQYF.

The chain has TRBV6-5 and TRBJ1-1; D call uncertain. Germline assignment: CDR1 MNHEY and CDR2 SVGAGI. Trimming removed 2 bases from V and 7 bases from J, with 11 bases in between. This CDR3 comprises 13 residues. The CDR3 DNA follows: TGTGCCAGCAGTTACGGCAGACTCTATGAAGCTTTCTTT. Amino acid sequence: CASSYGRLYEAFF.

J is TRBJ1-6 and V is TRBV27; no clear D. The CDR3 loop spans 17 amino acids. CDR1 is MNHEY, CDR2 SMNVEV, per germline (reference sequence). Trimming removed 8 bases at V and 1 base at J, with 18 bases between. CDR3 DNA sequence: TGTGCCAGCCGCGGGGAAGGGTTCGGTTCCTATAATTCACCCCTCCACTTT. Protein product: CASRGEGFGSYNSPLHF.

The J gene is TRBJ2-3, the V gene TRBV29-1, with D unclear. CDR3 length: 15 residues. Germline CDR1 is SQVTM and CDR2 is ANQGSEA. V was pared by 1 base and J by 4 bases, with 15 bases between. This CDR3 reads CSVEGQVGRSDTQYF. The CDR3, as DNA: TGCAGCGTTGAAGGTCAGGTCGGTAGGTCAGATACGCAGTATTTT.

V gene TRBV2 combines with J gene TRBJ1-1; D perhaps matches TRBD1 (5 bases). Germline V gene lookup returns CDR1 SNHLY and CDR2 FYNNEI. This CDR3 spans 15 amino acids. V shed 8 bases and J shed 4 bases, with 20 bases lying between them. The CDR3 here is CASLGGATAGTEAFF. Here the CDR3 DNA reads TGTGCCAGCCTCGGAGGGGCGACGGCGGGCACTGAAGCTTTCTTT.